This T cell receptor beta chain was sequenced for a study of beta chain features in type 1 diabetes. V was trimmed by 6 bases and J by 2 bases, leaving 13 bases between them. This CDR3 contains 15 residues. The germline gives CDR1 MNHEY, CDR2 SVGAGI. Expressed TCRB transcripts were sequenced because the isolated RNA had all been reverse transcribed beforehand. Method: immunoSEQ multiplex PCR; TCRdb's copy keeps in-frame clones and lacks some. This table has about 700,000 clones, around an eighth appearing once. In the case of this clone: The antigen remains unidentified.

Whole-study findings and limits: Patients with type 1 diabetes showed fewer VDJ junction insertions and more deletions. All four CD4+ subsets of Type 1 diabetes patients contained TCRB CDR3s that were moderately but significantly shorter.

Sequences were obtained from naive CD4+ T cells from blood. The J gene is TRBJ2-2, the V gene TRBV6-5; D may be TRBD2 (7 bases). The receptor was derived from a man between 18 and 35 years old with type 1 diabetes. CDR3 protein: CASSSRGPNTGELFF. The CDR3 DNA is TGTGCCAGCAGCTCGCGGGGGCCAAACACCGGGGAGCTGTTTTTT.